The rows below give T cell receptor beta chains drawn from one sample of a study of T cell responses to AZD1222 COVID-19 vaccine. TCRdb's table, derived via immunoSEQ multiplex PCR, lists solely in-frame clones and lacks some. Among approximately 140,000 clones, 92% were seen once, and the ten largest hold 3% to 4%. Sample: peripheral blood, taken 28 days after the second AZD1222 dose. The source is an adult who received the AZD1222 COVID-19 vaccine. Each CDR3 is given with its conserved first and last residue. Each record gives: CDR3 length, clone size, J gene, D gene, V gene, CDR3 DNA, CDR3 protein. D genes are given only for firm matches. Clone size is given for some rows only: seen once, a few or many times, or a class if the clone is expanded.

14 . TRBJ2-7 . TRBV3-1/TRBV3-2 TGTGCCAGCAGTCCACCTAGCTCAGGATACGAGCAGTACTTC CASSPPSSGYEQYF
14 . TRBJ1-1 TRBD1 TRBV10-3 TGTGCCATCAGCCCAGGGGGCGCGCCCACTGAAGCTTTCTTT CAISPGGAPTEAFF
15 . TRBJ2-3 . TRBV18 TGTGCCAGCTCACCTGCTCCGGCTACCACAGATACGCAGTATTTT CASSPAPATTDTQYF
15 . TRBJ2-7 . TRBV28 TGTGCCAGCAGTCTCCCGTTTGGGGCCGGCTACGAGCAGTACTTC CASSLPFGAGYEQYF
13 . TRBJ1-1 . TRBV7-8 TGTGCCAGCAGTCAGAGCCCGAACACTGAAGCTTTCTTT CASSQSPNTEAFF
15 . TRBJ2-1 TRBD2 TRBV7-2 TGTGCCAGCAAGCGATCGCTAGCGGGACACAATGAGCAGTTCTTC CASKRSLAGHNEQFF
15 . TRBJ2-1 . TRBV24-1 TGTGCCGCCCAGGGTGGGGGGCTAGGCTACAATGAGCAGTTCTTC CAAQGGGLGYNEQFF
11 . TRBJ1-1 . TRBV29-1 TGCAGCGTGCTTACGTACACTGAAGCTTTCTTT CSVLTYTEAFF
15 . TRBJ2-5 . TRBV6-2/TRBV6-3 TGTGCCAGCAGTTACGAGGGTGGCCCCCAAGAGACCCAGTACTTC CASSYEGGPQETQYF
13 . TRBJ2-7 TRBD2 TRBV6-5 TGTGCCAGCATATTAGCGGGAGGTCCCGAGCAGTACTTC CASILAGGPEQYF
9 . TRBJ2-7 . TRBV29-1 TGCAGCGTTGACTACGAGCAGTACTTC CSVDYEQYF
15 . TRBJ2-3 . TRBV5-1 TGCGCCAGCAGCCCGCCGACGGGAAACACAGATACGCAGTATTTT CASSPPTGNTDTQYF
14 . TRBJ2-7 TRBD1 TRBV27 TGTGCCAGCAGTTTGAAGCAGGGGGCTTACGAGCAGTACTTC CASSLKQGAYEQYF
15 . TRBJ1-2 . TRBV28 TGTGCCAGCAGTTTATCGCAAGACAGGATGCGGGGCTACACCTTC CASSLSQDRMRGYTF
18 . TRBJ2-7 TRBD2 TRBV11-2 TGTGCCAGCAGCCCGATCAATAGCGGGAAAGGCAAGGGCTACGAGCAGTACTTC CASSPINSGKGKGYEQYF
16 . TRBJ2-7 TRBD2 TRBV7-2 TGTGCCAGCAGCTTAGGGCTAGCGGGAGGGTCCTACGAGCAGTACTTC CASSLGLAGGSYEQYF
14 . TRBJ1-2 . TRBV27 TGTGCCAGCAGTTTATTTCCGGGGGGGGCGGAGTACACCTTC CASSLFPGGAEYTF
15 . TRBJ2-2 . TRBV7-2 TGTGCCAGCAGCTCGGACGGGGCGAACACCGGGGAGCTGTTTTTT CASSSDGANTGELFF
15 . TRBJ2-7 TRBD2 TRBV19 TGTGCCAGTAGTATAGATGCTAGCGGTACCTACGAGCAGTACTTC CASSIDASGTYEQYF
14 . TRBJ2-3 . TRBV24-1 TGTGCCACCAGTGATTCCCAGATCACAGATACGCAGTATTTT CATSDSQITDTQYF
14 once TRBJ1-4 . TRBV6-2/TRBV6-3 TGTGCCAGCAGCGACAAGTCAACTAATGAAAAACTGTTTTTT CASSDKSTNEKLFF
15 . TRBJ2-7 . TRBV28 TGTGCCAGCAGTGCCCACAGCGATAGCTCCTACGAGCAGTACTTC CASSAHSDSSYEQYF
15 . TRBJ1-3 TRBD1 TRBV19 TGTGCCAGTCGTCGGGGACAGCATCGTGGAAACACCATATATTTT CASRRGQHRGNTIYF
15 . TRBJ2-7 . TRBV2 TGTGCCAGCAGTGATAGCCTCTTGCTCTCCTACGAGCAGTACTTC CASSDSLLLSYEQYF
17 . TRBJ2-2 . TRBV5-1 TGCGCCAGCAGCCAACACGCCCGGGACCCTAACACCGGGGAGCTGTTTTTT CASSQHARDPNTGELFF
16 . TRBJ2-4 . TRBV18 TGTGCCAGCTCACCATCCGTGGGGTCTACCAAAAACATTCAGTACTTC CASSPSVGSTKNIQYF
16 . TRBJ1-5 . TRBV19 TGTGCCAGTAGTAATGGGGTTGCGGGGAGCAATCAGCCCCAGCATTTT CASSNGVAGSNQPQHF
16 . TRBJ1-5 . TRBV4-1 TGCGCCAGCAGCCAAGCATGGGAGTCCGGAGCTCAGCCCCAGCATTTT CASSQAWESGAQPQHF